The rows below give T cell receptor beta chains drawn from one sample of a study of cytomegalovirus exposure and HLA in healthy donors. This table comes from immunoSEQ multiplex PCR, and its TCRdb copy is limited to in-frame clones, with some not included. This sample carries approximately 110,000 clones, with approximately 0.6% going to the ten biggest clones. The material sequenced was PBMCs. These TCRs come from a man aged 45-65 years in good health and CMV-seronegative. The CDR3 runs from the conserved cysteine through the conserved F or W. D genes are given only for firm matches.

CDR3aa	CDR3nt	v_gene	j_gene	d_gene
CASSFQGGASYEQYF	TGCGCCAGCAGCTTTCAGGGTGGGGCTTCGTACGAGCAGTACTTC	TRBV5-1	TRBJ2-7	.
CAISESQVTLHF	TGTGCCATCAGTGAATCACAAGTGACCCTCCACTTT	TRBV10-3	TRBJ1-6	.
CASSASTGQGTGNTIYF	TGTGCCAGCAGCGCTTCAACCGGACAGGGGACAGGAAACACCATATATTTT	TRBV9	TRBJ1-3	TRBD1
CSVQGPDTRGAGELFF	TGCAGCGTCCAGGGGCCGGACACTAGGGGCGCCGGGGAGCTGTTTTTT	TRBV29-1	TRBJ2-2	.
CASSSQQETQYF	TGCGCCAGCAGCTCCCAACAAGAGACCCAGTACTTC	TRBV5-1	TRBJ2-5	.
CASSLGDRTQPQHF	TGTGCCAGCAGTTTGGGAGACCGCACTCAGCCCCAGCATTTT	TRBV27	TRBJ1-5	.
CASLSRNTGELFF	TGTGCCAGCCTCTCCAGGAACACCGGGGAGCTGTTTTTT	TRBV6-6	TRBJ2-2	.
CASRNRFEQYF	TGTGCCAGCAGAAACAGGTTTGAGCAGTACTTC	TRBV2	TRBJ2-7	.
CASSLRTGADTQYF	TGTGCCAGCAGTTTAAGGACTGGGGCAGATACGCAGTATTTT	TRBV6-5	TRBJ2-3	.
CAITGANTGELFF	TGTGCCATCACGGGGGCGAACACCGGGGAGCTGTTTTTT	TRBV10-3	TRBJ2-2	.
CASGPGRSSYEQYF	TGCGCCAGCGGGCCAGGCCGAAGCTCCTACGAGCAGTACTTC	TRBV5-1	TRBJ2-7	.
CSVGQNYGYTF	TGCAGCGTTGGACAGAACTATGGCTACACCTTC	TRBV29-1	TRBJ1-2	.
CASRKTGWEEKLFF	TGTGCCAGCAGGAAGACAGGGTGGGAGGAAAAACTGTTTTTT	TRBV6-5	TRBJ1-4	TRBD1
CASSYGTSAQETQYF	TGTGCCAGCAGCTACGGGACTAGCGCTCAAGAGACCCAGTACTTC	TRBV11-3	TRBJ2-5	TRBD2
CASSPGSPQETQYF	TGCGCCAGCAGCCCCGGGAGCCCCCAAGAGACCCAGTACTTC	TRBV5-1	TRBJ2-5	.
CASSLTTDTQYF	TGCGCCAGCAGCCTCACTACCGATACGCAGTATTTT	TRBV5-1	TRBJ2-3	.
CASIRGGLDTQYF	TGTGCCAGCATTCGGGGGGGCCTGGATACGCAGTATTTT	TRBV28	TRBJ2-3	TRBD2
CASSQDIRSSYNEQFF	TGCGCCAGCAGCCAAGATATCCGGAGCTCCTACAATGAGCAGTTCTTC	TRBV4-1	TRBJ2-1	.
CASSQDLGQPFRVF	TGTGCCAGCAGCCAAGATCTTGGACAACCCTTTAGGGTCTTC	TRBV14	TRBJ2-1	.
CASSPAFPGQYF	TGTGCCAGCAGCCCCGCTTTCCCCGGCCAGTACTTC	TRBV6-6	TRBJ2-5	.
CASSFFAKDRLMFPAYGYTF	TGTGCCAGCAGCTTTTTTGCTAAGGACAGGCTTATGTTTCCCGCTTATGGCTACACCTTC	TRBV7-8	TRBJ1-2	TRBD1
CASSIQVSYEQYF	TGTGCCAGTAGTATTCAGGTGTCCTACGAGCAGTACTTC	TRBV19	TRBJ2-7	.
CASSPDRRIPQHF	TGTGCCAGCAGCCCGGACAGGAGGATACCCCAGCATTTT	TRBV7-8	TRBJ1-5	TRBD1
CASRTGGTGELFF	TGTGCCAGCAGGACAGGGGGCACCGGGGAGCTGTTTTTT	TRBV2	TRBJ2-2	TRBD1
CASSQVPGHSYEQYF	TGCGCCAGCAGCCAAGTTCCGGGACACTCCTACGAGCAGTACTTC	TRBV4-1	TRBJ2-7	.
CATRPGQGANEQFF	TGTGCCACCCGACCGGGACAGGGGGCGAATGAGCAGTTCTTC	TRBV10-3	TRBJ2-1	TRBD1
CASIWTEGETQYF	TGCGCCAGCATTTGGACCGAGGGAGAGACCCAGTACTTC	TRBV10-1	TRBJ2-5	.
CASSVGAGRSYNEQFF	TGTGCCAGCAGCGTAGGGGCGGGCCGGTCCTACAATGAGCAGTTCTTC	TRBV7-2	TRBJ2-1	.
CASSEGQGGTEAFF	TGTGCCAGCAGTGAGGGACAGGGGGGCACTGAAGCTTTCTTT	TRBV6-5	TRBJ1-1	TRBD1
CASSHPRPEQFF	TGTGCCAGCAGTCATCCGCGCCCCGAGCAGTTCTTC	TRBV7-2	TRBJ2-1	.
CASSYSIQGLSYEQYF	TGTGCCAGCAGTTACTCGATACAGGGTCTCTCCTACGAGCAGTACTTC	TRBV6-5	TRBJ2-7	.
CASSPGTVYGYTF	TGTGCCAGCAGCCCCGGGACAGTATATGGCTACACCTTC	TRBV5-5	TRBJ1-2	TRBD1
CASKYGTALEAFF	TGTGCCAGTAAGTACGGGACAGCCCTTGAAGCTTTCTTT	TRBV19	TRBJ1-1	TRBD1
CASSLQGRNQPQHF	TGTGCCAGCAGCCTCCAGGGTCGTAATCAGCCCCAGCATTTT	TRBV11-2	TRBJ1-5	.
CASSRGQGVVQDTQYF	TGCGCCAGCAGCCGCGGACAGGGGGTCGTTCAAGATACGCAGTATTTT	TRBV5-1	TRBJ2-3	TRBD1
CASSIRPYGYTF	TGTGCCAGTAGTATACGTCCCTATGGCTACACCTTC	TRBV19	TRBJ1-2	.
CASSPDSNTEAFF	TGTGCCAGCAGCCCAGACAGTAACACTGAAGCTTTCTTT	TRBV11-3	TRBJ1-1	.
CASSLDRGGAEAFF	TGTGCCAGCAGCTTAGATAGGGGTGGAGCTGAAGCTTTCTTT	TRBV11-2	TRBJ1-1	.
CSVGGIESGYTF	TGCAGCGTCGGAGGGATAGAAAGTGGCTACACCTTC	TRBV29-1	TRBJ1-2	.
CASTQRTSGVTGELFF	TGTGCCAGTACCCAACGGACTAGCGGGGTTACCGGGGAGCTGTTTTTT	TRBV19	TRBJ2-2	TRBD2
CASSPSVDQSSYEQYF	TGTGCCAGCAGCCCTTCCGTAGATCAAAGCTCCTACGAGCAGTACTTC	TRBV9	TRBJ2-7	.
CASANRGRYGYTF	TGTGCCAGCGCTAACAGGGGGCGTTATGGCTACACCTTC	TRBV7-6	TRBJ1-2	TRBD1
CASTSGHLAGAYNEQFF	TGCGCCAGCACCTCCGGCCACCTGGCGGGAGCCTACAATGAGCAGTTCTTC	TRBV5-1	TRBJ2-1	TRBD2
CASGSSGLGQPQHF	TGTGCTAGTGGTTCTTCAGGGCTTGGTCAGCCCCAGCATTTT	TRBV12-5	TRBJ1-5	.
CASSPGQLMNTEAFF	TGCGCCAGCAGCCCCGGACAGCTCATGAACACTGAAGCTTTCTTT	TRBV5-1	TRBJ1-1	.
CASSDQGSSYEQYF	TGTGCCAGCAGCGACCAGGGTAGCTCCTACGAGCAGTACTTC	TRBV2	TRBJ2-7	.
CASSLGVLANTQYF	TGTGCCAGCAGTTTGGGGGTACTAGCGAATACGCAGTATTTT	TRBV27	TRBJ2-3	TRBD2
CASSLPRGLNTEAFF	TGTGCCAGCAGTTTACCCAGGGGACTGAACACTGAAGCTTTCTTT	TRBV28	TRBJ1-1	.
CSVDTTAYGYTF	TGCAGCGTTGATACAACAGCCTATGGCTACACCTTC	TRBV29-1	TRBJ1-2	.
CASSFSSGRGPGELFF	TGTGCCAGCAGTTTTTCTAGCGGGAGGGGCCCCGGGGAGCTGTTTTTT	TRBV27	TRBJ2-2	TRBD2
CASSGATLADTQYF	TGTGCCAGCAGTGGGGCCACTCTCGCAGATACGCAGTATTTT	TRBV2	TRBJ2-3	.